One sample yielded the 6 T cell receptor beta chains listed below, sequenced in a study of cytomegalovirus exposure and HLA in healthy donors. Method: immunoSEQ multiplex PCR; TCRdb's copy keeps in-frame clones and lacks some. The table records under 150,000 clones, about 89% of them present only once. Sequenced sample: PBMCs. The receptors originated from a man aged 18 to 29 in good health and CMV-seronegative.

A single count supports this clone. The chain has TRBV2 and TRBJ2-1, with 8 bases identical to TRBD1. The junction had 7 bases not matched to a gene; V was cut back by 6 bases and J by 3 bases. Looked up from germline, CDR1 is SNHLY and CDR2 is FYNNEI. The CDR3 totals 15 residues. The CDR3 reads CASRARDRSYNEQFF. CDR3 bases: TGTGCCAGCAGGGCCCGGGACAGGAGCTACAATGAGCAGTTCTTC.

The rearrangement joins TRBV10-2 to TRBJ1-3; 9 bases align to TRBD1. Germline CDR1 is WSHSY and CDR2 is SAAADI. V gave up 6 bases and J gave up 1 base; unmatched junction bases: 7. CDR3 size: 16 residues. The CDR3 spells CASSMRQGGSGNTIYF. The CDR3 DNA reads as TGCGCCAGCAGCATGAGACAGGGGGGATCTGGAAACACCATATATTTT.

J is TRBJ2-1 and V is TRBV4-3, with D possibly being TRBD2 (5 bases). The CDR3 length is 17 residues. Trimming took 0 bases from V and 4 from J, leaving 16 bases between them. Germline V CDR1 and CDR2: LGHNA, YSLEER. The CDR3 is CASSQDPAGPAYNEQFF. The CDR3 DNA is TGCGCCAGCAGCCAAGATCCCGCGGGCCCTGCGTACAATGAGCAGTTCTTC.

The chain has TRBV19 and TRBJ1-2, with D perhaps TRBD1 (5 bases). The V end lost 10 bases, the J end lost 8 bases, and 11 bases lay between the germline ends. This CDR3 comprises 10 residues. Germline V gene data show CDR1 as LNHDA and CDR2 as SQIVND (reference sequence). In DNA, the CDR3 is TGTGCCACTTCGGGGGTGGGCTACACCTTC. It encodes CATSGVGYTF.

This chain uses TRBV19 with TRBJ1-5; D remains ambiguous. V was trimmed by 3 bases and J by 10 bases, leaving 19 bases between them. Looked up from germline, CDR1 is LNHDA and CDR2 is SQIVND (reference sequence). The CDR3 length is 15 residues. The CDR3 bases are TGTGCCAGTAGTATTTCTTTAACGGTCCATTTACCCCAGCATTTT. Translation gives CASSISLTVHLPQHF.

The CDR3 spells CATSRDFRAMNTEAFF. The CDR3, as DNA: TGTGCCACCAGCAGAGATTTCAGGGCTATGAACACTGAAGCTTTCTTT. This chain links TRBV15 with TRBJ1-1; TRBD1 is a possible D gene (5 bases). CDR1 and CDR2 from the germline V gene are LNHNV and YYDKDF (reference sequence). The CDR3 loop spans 16 amino acids. The V end lost 0 bases, the J end lost 0 bases, and 11 bases lay between the germline ends.